Each of the 17 T cell receptor beta chains below was sequenced from the same sample in a study of T cell changes during pregnancy in multiple sclerosis. The repertoire was sequenced with immunoSEQ multiplex PCR; TCRdb's copy has only in-frame clones and lacks some. The sample carries about 77,000 clones, 70% to 90% recorded once. This specimen consisted of peripheral blood, obtained before pregnancy. These TCRs come from a female donor with multiple sclerosis, enrolled in a pregnancy study.

This clone was observed once. The J gene is TRBJ1-1, the V gene TRBV27; D is possibly TRBD1 (6 bases). Trimming stripped 2 bases from V and 1 base from J, with 14 bases between. Germline CDR1 is MNHEY and CDR2 is SMNVEV (reference sequence). The CDR3 runs 16 residues. The CDR3 sequence is CASSLVRGRGNTEAFF. DNA of the CDR3: TGTGCCAGCAGTTTAGTTCGGGGCAGGGGGAACACTGAAGCTTTCTTT.

The chain employs TRBV27 and TRBJ1-2, with 7 positions matching TRBD1. Germline V lookup: CDR1 MNHEY, CDR2 SMNVEV (reference sequence). With V trimmed by 2 bases and J by 8 bases, 2 bases remained unmatched. The CDR3 is made up of 12 amino acids. This chain's CDR3 is CASSLQGDGYTF. The DNA for the CDR3 is TGTGCCAGCAGTTTACAGGGGGACGGCTACACCTTC.

The CDR3 nucleotides are TGTGCCAGCAGTGAAGCGCTTCTGAAGGGGTCCTACGAGCAGTACTTC. It specifies CASSEALLKGSYEQYF. The chain carries TRBV2 and TRBJ2-7; the D gene is possibly TRBD1 (5 bases). This CDR3 is built from 16 residues. Trimming cost V 0 bases and J 1 base, with 13 bases left between them. CDR1 SNHLY and CDR2 FYNNEI come from the germline V gene.

This clone came up once. The chain is built from TRBV20-1 and TRBJ2-3; D unclear. Trimming pared 5 bases from V and 2 bases from J, leaving 5 bases between. The CDR3 sequence is 11 residues long. Germline-derived CDR1 and CDR2 are DFQATT and SNEGSKA (reference sequence). The chain's CDR3 is CSASDTDTQYF. CDR3 DNA: TGCAGTGCTTCAGACACAGATACGCAGTATTTT.

The V call is TRBV5-5, the J call TRBJ2-2; 9 bases agree with TRBD1. The CDR3 spans 17 residues. Trimming cost V 5 bases and J 6 bases; bases outside gene matches: 14. CDR1 and CDR2 from the germline V gene are SGHKS and YYEKEE (reference sequence). The CDR3 region has the DNA TGTGCCAGCAGTTTCACAGGGGGCAGGGGGTACGCCGGGGAGCTGTTTTTT. Amino acid sequence: CASSFTGGRGYAGELFF. The full variable domain, rest sourced from reference TRBV5-5 and TRBJ2-2, is DAGVTQSPTHLIKTRGQQVTLRCSPISGHKSVSWYQQVLGQGPQFIFQYYEKEERGRGNFPDRFSARQFPNYSSELNVNALLLGDSALYLCASSFTGGRGYAGELFFGEGSRLTVL.

This sequence joins TRBV7-2 and TRBJ1-3, with TRBD1 matching 7 bases. This CDR3 has 17 residues. V was pared by 2 bases and J by 4 bases, with 11 bases of the junction left unmatched. CDR1 and CDR2 from the germline V gene are SGHTA and FQGNSA. The CDR3 DNA reads TGTGCCAGCAGCTTAAAAGACCCACCGGGACAGGGAAACACCATATATTTT. It translates to CASSLKDPPGQGNTIYF.

The chain employs TRBV5-1 and TRBJ2-7, with D tentatively TRBD1 (6 bases). This CDR3 contains 19 residues. Per the germline V gene, CDR1 is SGHRS and CDR2 is YFSETQ. Trimming removed 1 base from V and 4 bases from J, with 27 bases in between. The CDR3 region has the DNA TGCGCCAGCAGCTTGACCCAGGGGAGCTTATTTAAAGGGAATTACGAGCAGTACTTC. Protein sequence: CASSLTQGSLFKGNYEQYF.

The chain carries TRBV11-2 and TRBJ2-1; TRBD2 might be the D (5 bases). This CDR3 is 15 amino acids long. Deletions cut 6 bases from V and 4 bases from J, with 16 bases between. Germline V gene lookup returns CDR1 SGHAT and CDR2 FQNNGV. CDR3 nucleotides: TGTGCCAGCAGGGGTATCAGCGGAGCTTACAATGAGCAGTTCTTC. It is translated as CASRGISGAYNEQFF.

This chain joins TRBV6-1 and TRBJ1-3; unclear D gene. CDR1 and CDR2 (germline): MNHNS, SASEGT. The CDR3 length is 18 residues. Trimming cost V 2 bases and J 0 bases, with 17 bases left between them. CDR3 sequence reads: CASSELGGTHHSGNTIYF. CDR3 nucleotides: TGTGCCAGCAGTGAATTAGGCGGCACCCACCACTCTGGAAACACCATATATTTT.

The chain has TRBV28 and TRBJ1-2; 8 nucleotides align to TRBD1. The CDR3 loop spans 15 amino acids. Looked up from germline, CDR1 is MDHEN and CDR2 is SYDVKM. V was clipped by 6 bases and J by 0 bases; unmatched bases: 6. The chain's CDR3 is CASSPGGITNYGYTF. Written as DNA, the CDR3 is TGTGCCAGCAGCCCAGGGGGCATAACTAACTATGGCTACACCTTC.

The rearrangement uses TRBV29-1 and TRBJ1-1; a weak D match, TRBD1 (5 bases). V was cut by 3 bases and J by 2 bases, with 10 bases left in between. The CDR3 has 13 residues. Looked up from germline, CDR1 is SQVTM and CDR2 is ANQGSEA. The CDR3, as DNA: TGCAGCGTTGACCGGGGGATCAACACTGAAGCTTTCTTT. This encodes CSVDRGINTEAFF.

J is TRBJ1-1 and V is TRBV15; 7 bases match TRBD1. The CDR3 covers 14 residues. Germline V gene sequence: CDR1 LNHNV, CDR2 YYDKDF (reference sequence). V was clipped by 1 base and J by 11 bases; unmatched bases: 10. Here the CDR3 reads CATSRGQGEGLAFF. The DNA for the CDR3 is TGTGCCACCAGCAGAGGACAGGGAGAGGGACTGGCTTTCTTT.

This clone was observed once. The chain uses TRBV27 and TRBJ2-1, with D perhaps TRBD2 (5 bases). The CDR3 length is 13 residues. Trimming stripped 2 bases from V and 12 bases from J, with 14 bases between. Germline assignment: CDR1 MNHEY and CDR2 SMNVEV (reference sequence). As DNA, the CDR3 is TGTGCCAGCAGTTTAACGGCTATAGAGGGGCAGTTCTTC. Its translation is CASSLTAIEGQFF.

The chain has TRBV15 and TRBJ2-1; 7 nucleotides match TRBD2. V lost 0 bases, J lost 0 bases, and 8 bases stayed unmatched. CDR3 length: 18 amino acids. Germline CDR1 reads LNHNV; CDR2 reads YYDKDF (reference sequence). CDR3 DNA sequence: TGTGCCACCAGCAGAGAATCGGCGGGGGTGAGCTCCTACAATGAGCAGTTCTTC. Its translation: CATSRESAGVSSYNEQFF.

The J gene is TRBJ2-3, the V gene TRBV2, with TRBD2 matching 13 bases. The V and J ends lost 6 bases and 3 bases, in that order; junction bases with no gene match: 6. Germline loops: CDR1 SNHLY, CDR2 FYNNEI. The CDR3 is 16 amino acids. The CDR3 region is CASRRWTSGGTDTQYF. DNA for the CDR3: TGTGCCAGCAGGAGGTGGACTAGCGGGGGTACAGATACGCAGTATTTT.

CDR3 sequence: CAISLGTGRHTEAFF. For the CDR3, the DNA is TGTGCCATCAGTTTAGGGACAGGGAGACACACTGAAGCTTTCTTT. The J gene is TRBJ1-1, the V gene TRBV10-3; 9 bases are a match to TRBD1. In germline, CDR1 is ENHRY, CDR2 SYGVKD. The CDR3 length is 15 residues. The V gene end was trimmed by 5 bases and the J gene end by 3 bases; junction bases not matched to a gene: 7.

The chain combines TRBV6-6 with TRBJ1-1, with D perhaps matching TRBD1 (6 bases). Trimming left V 10 bases short and J 4 bases short, with 19 bases between. The CDR3 spans 14 residues. The V gene's germline CDR1 is MNHNY and CDR2 SVGAGI (reference sequence). CDR3 sequence (DNA): TGTGCCACCAACCGGGCTACAGGGAGCACTGAAGCTTTCTTT. It codes for CATNRATGSTEAFF.